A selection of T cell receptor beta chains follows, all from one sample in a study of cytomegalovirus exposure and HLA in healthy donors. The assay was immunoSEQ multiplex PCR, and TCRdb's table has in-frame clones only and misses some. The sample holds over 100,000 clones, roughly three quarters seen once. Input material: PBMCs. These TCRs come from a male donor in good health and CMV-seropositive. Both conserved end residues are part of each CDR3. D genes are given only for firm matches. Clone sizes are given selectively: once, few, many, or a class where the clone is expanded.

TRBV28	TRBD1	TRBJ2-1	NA	TGTGCCAGCAGCGGGACAGGGAAACTGGATGAGCAGTTCTTC	CASSGTGKLDEQFF
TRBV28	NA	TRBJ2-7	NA	TGTGCCAGCAGCCTCCGCTCCTACGAGCAGTACTTC	CASSLRSYEQYF
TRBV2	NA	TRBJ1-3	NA	TGTGCCAGCAGCTTAAGGGACTCCTCCTCTGGAAACACCATATATTTT	CASSLRDSSSGNTIYF
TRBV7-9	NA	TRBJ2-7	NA	TGTTCCAGCAGCCGAGGGGGCTACGAGCAGTACTTC	CSSSRGGYEQYF
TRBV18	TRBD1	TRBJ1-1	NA	TGTGCCAGCTCACTGGGGACAGGGGGCGGCCGTGGGACTGAAGCTTTCTTT	CASSLGTGGGRGTEAFF
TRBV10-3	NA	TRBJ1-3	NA	TGTGCCATCAGTAAGAAGAGCTCTGGAAACACCATATATTTT	CAISKKSSGNTIYF
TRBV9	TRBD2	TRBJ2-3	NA	TGTGCCAGCAGCACCGGGGAGCGGGAGGGCACAGATACGCAGTATTTT	CASSTGEREGTDTQYF
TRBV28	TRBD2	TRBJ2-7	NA	TGTGCCAGTACTAGCGGGAAATACGAGCAGTACTTC	CASTSGKYEQYF
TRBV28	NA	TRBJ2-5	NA	TGTGCCAGCAGTTTAGAAGTCCGGGAGACCCAGTACTTC	CASSLEVRETQYF
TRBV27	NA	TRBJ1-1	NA	TGTGCCAGCAGTTTGGCCAGGGGCGGCACTGAAGCTTTCTTT	CASSLARGGTEAFF
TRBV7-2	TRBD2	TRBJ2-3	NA	TGTGCCAGCAGCTCAGGGCTAGCGGGAGGGCCCAGGACAGATACGCAGTATTTT	CASSSGLAGGPRTDTQYF
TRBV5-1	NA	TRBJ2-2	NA	TGCGCCAGCAGCTTGGTGGCTACACTAACGAACACCGGGGAGCTGTTTTTT	CASSLVATLTNTGELFF
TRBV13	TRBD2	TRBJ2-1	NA	TGTGCCAGCAGCACACTGACTAGCGGGAGGGCCGGTGAGCAGTTCTTC	CASSTLTSGRAGEQFF
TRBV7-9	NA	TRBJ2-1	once	TGTGCCAGCAGCTTCTCAGGGTACAATGAGCAGTTCTTC	CASSFSGYNEQFF
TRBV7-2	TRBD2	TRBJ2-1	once	TGTGCCAGCAGCCCAAGGACTAGCGGGGCATACAATGAGCAGTTCTTC	CASSPRTSGAYNEQFF
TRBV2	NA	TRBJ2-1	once	TGTGCCAGCTGCCTACAGGGCTACAATGAGCAGTTCTTC	CASCLQGYNEQFF
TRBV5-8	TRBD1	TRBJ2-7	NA	TGTGCCAGCAGCTACGGGACAGGGGTGGGGTACGAGCAGTACTTC	CASSYGTGVGYEQYF
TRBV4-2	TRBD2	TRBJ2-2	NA	TGTGCCAGCAGCCAGGGGACTAGCGGGAGGAAGGCAGCCGGGGAGCTGTTTTTT	CASSQGTSGRKAAGELFF
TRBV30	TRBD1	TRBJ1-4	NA	TGTGCCTGGAGAAGACAGGGGGCTACTGAAAAACTGTTTTTT	CAWRRQGATEKLFF
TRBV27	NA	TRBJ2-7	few	TGTGCCAGCAGTCCACAGGTTAGCTCCTACGAGCAGTACTTC	CASSPQVSSYEQYF
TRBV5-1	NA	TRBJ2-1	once	TGCGCCAGCAGCTTACGAGGCCCTTCCTACAATGAGCAGTTCTTC	CASSLRGPSYNEQFF
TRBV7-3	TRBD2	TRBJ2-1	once	TGTGCCAGCAGCCGACTAGCGGGAGGGGGAAATGAGCAGTTCTTC	CASSRLAGGGNEQFF
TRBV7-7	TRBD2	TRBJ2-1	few	TGTGCCAGCAGCTTTGGACTAGCGGGAGTTGGTGAGCAGTTCTTC	CASSFGLAGVGEQFF
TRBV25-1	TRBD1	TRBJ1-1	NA	TGTGCCAGCAGTGTATGGGGCAGGGGGGATACTGAAGCTTTCTTT	CASSVWGRGDTEAFF
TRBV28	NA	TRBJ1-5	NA	TGTGCCAGCAGTCCCCTTTCAGGGTATAGCAATCAGCCCCAGCATTTT	CASSPLSGYSNQPQHF
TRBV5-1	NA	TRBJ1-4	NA	TGCACCAGCAGCCCGGAGGGCGGGGGGAATGAAAAACTGTTTTTT	CTSSPEGGGNEKLFF
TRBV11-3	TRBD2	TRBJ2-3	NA	TGTGCCAGCAGCTTGAATAGCGGGAGCGCAGATACGCAGTATTTT	CASSLNSGSADTQYF